Reported below is one T cell receptor beta chain. Its antigen remains unknown. The data were obtained in a study of T cell repertoires in cytomegalovirus infection. Overall study: Recently identified HLA-C-restricted CMV epitopes were used, and well-studied HLA-B-restricted CMV epitopes were used as well. The public TCR beta signatures pointed to both CMV infection and matching HLA type. Study results and limitations: Ex vivo, HLA-C-restricted CMV-specific TCR beta clonotypes prevailed over the rest of the response. Cumulative frequency (of public TCR beta family members) identified carriers of CMV plus the relevant HLA.

TCRdb reprocessed the reads via MiXCR and lists one record per CDR3 protein. The sample holds roughly 120,000 distinct CDR3 sequences; around 28% are singletons and the top ten take around 80%. This CDR3 is 14 amino acids long. Losses at the gene ends were 5 bases for V and 2 bases for J; bases not matched to a gene: 4. Germline CDR1 and CDR2: MGHRA and YSYEKL. The J gene is TRBJ2-3, the V gene TRBV4-1, with 7 bases fitting TRBD2. The receptor was isolated from a human donor in good health (CMV status not recorded). Some clones in this sample may be carry-over from other donors' samples. The sample consisted of CD8+ T cells from cultured PBMCs, taken from culture after CMV antigen stimulation. The CDR3 nucleotides are TGCGCCAGCAGCGGAGCGGGGATCACAGATACGCAGTATTTT. This translates into CASSGAGITDTQYF.